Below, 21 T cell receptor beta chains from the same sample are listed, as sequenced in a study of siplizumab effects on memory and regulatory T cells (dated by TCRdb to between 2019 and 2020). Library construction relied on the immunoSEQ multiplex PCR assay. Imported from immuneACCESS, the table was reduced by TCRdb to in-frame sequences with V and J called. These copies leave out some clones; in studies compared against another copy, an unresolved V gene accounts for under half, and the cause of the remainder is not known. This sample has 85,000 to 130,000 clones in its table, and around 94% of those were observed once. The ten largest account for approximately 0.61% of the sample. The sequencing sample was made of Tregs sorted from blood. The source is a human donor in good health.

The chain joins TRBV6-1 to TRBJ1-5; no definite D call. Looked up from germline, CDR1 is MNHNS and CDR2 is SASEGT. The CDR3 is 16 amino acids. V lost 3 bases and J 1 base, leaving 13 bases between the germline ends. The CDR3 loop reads CASSDRVVRSNQPQHF. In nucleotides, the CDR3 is TGTGCCAGCAGTGATAGGGTGGTGAGGAGCAATCAGCCCCAGCATTTT.

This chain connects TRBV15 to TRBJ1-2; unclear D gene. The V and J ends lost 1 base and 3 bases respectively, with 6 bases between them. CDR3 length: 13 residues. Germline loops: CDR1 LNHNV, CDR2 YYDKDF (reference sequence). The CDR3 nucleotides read TGTGCCACCAGCAGAGGACGGGACTATGGCTACACCTTC. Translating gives CATSRGRDYGYTF. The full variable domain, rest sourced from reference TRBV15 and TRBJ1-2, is DAMVIQNPRYQVTQFGKPVTLSCSQTLNHNVMYWYQQKSSQAPKLLFHYYDKDFNNEADTPDNFQSRRPNTSFCFLDIRSPGLGDTAMYLCATSRGRDYGYTFGSGTRLTVV.

CDR3 residues: CAISVKREAYEQYF. Here the CDR3 DNA reads TGTGCCATCAGTGTGAAGAGGGAGGCCTACGAGCAGTACTTC. This rearrangement joins TRBV10-3 to TRBJ2-7, with D tentatively TRBD2 (6 bases). Germline assignment: CDR1 ENHRY and CDR2 SYGVKD. The V gene lost 4 bases and the J gene lost 2 bases, with 12 bases spanning the gap. This CDR3 spans 14 amino acids.

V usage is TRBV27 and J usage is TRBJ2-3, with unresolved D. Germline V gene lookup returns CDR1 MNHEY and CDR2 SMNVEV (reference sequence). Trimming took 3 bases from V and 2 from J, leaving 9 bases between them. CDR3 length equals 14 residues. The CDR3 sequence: CASSFQVPTDTQYF. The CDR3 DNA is TGTGCCAGCAGTTTCCAGGTACCCACAGATACGCAGTATTTT.

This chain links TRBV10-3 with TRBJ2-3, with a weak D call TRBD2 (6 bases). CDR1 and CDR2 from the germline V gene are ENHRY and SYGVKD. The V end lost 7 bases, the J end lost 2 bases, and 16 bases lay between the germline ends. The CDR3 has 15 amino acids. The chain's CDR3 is CAIKGLAGNTDTQYF. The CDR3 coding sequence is TGTGCCATCAAAGGGTTGGCGGGGAACACAGATACGCAGTATTTT.

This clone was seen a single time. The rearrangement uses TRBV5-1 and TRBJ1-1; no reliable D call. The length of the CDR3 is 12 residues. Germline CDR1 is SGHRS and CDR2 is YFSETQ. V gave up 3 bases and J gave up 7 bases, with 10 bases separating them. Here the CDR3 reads CASSSRWGEAFF. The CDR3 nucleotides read TGCGCCAGCAGCTCACGGTGGGGTGAAGCTTTCTTT.

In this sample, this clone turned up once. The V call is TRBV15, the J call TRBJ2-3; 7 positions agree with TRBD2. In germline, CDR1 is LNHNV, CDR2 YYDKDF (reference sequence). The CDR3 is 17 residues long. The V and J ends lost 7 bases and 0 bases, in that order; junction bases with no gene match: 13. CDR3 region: CATKEFASGESTDTQYF. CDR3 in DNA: TGTGCCACCAAGGAGTTTGCGAGCGGGGAAAGCACAGATACGCAGTATTTT. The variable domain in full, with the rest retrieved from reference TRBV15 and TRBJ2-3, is DAMVIQNPRYQVTQFGKPVTLSCSQTLNHNVMYWYQQKSSQAPKLLFHYYDKDFNNEADTPDNFQSRRPNTSFCFLDIRSPGLGDTAMYLCATKEFASGESTDTQYFGPGTRLTVL.

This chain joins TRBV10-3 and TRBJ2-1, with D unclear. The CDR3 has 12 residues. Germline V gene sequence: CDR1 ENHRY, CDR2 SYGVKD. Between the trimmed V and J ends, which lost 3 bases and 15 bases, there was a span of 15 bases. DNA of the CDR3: TGTGCCATCAGTGACGGCCCAAAAGTCGGGTTCTTC. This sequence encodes CAISDGPKVGFF.

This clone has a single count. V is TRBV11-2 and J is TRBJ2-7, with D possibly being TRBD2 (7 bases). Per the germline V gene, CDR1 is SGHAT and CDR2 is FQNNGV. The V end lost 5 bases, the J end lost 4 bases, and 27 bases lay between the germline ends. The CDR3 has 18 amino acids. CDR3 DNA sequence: TGTGCCAGCAGCCTAGTCCCAAGGTTACAGGGAGGGTTGTACGAGCAGTACTTC. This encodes CASSLVPRLQGGLYEQYF.

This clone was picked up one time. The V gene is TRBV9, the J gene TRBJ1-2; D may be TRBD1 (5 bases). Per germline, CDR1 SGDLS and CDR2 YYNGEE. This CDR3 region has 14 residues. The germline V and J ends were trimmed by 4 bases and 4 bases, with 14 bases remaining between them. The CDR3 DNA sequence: TGTGCCAGCAGCTCTCAGGGTCGGGGCTATGGCTACACCTTC. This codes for CASSSQGRGYGYTF.

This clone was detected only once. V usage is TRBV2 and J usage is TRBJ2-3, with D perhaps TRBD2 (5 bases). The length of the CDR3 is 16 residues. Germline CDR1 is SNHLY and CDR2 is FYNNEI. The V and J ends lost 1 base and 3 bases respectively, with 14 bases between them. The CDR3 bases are TGTGCCAGCAGTGAAGAAGGAGCGGTCGGTACAGATACGCAGTATTTT. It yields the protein CASSEEGAVGTDTQYF.

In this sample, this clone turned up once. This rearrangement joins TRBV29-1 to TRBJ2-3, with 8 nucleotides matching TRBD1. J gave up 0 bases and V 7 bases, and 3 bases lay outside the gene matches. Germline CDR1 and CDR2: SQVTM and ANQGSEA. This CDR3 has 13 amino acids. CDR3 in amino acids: CSATGGSTDTQYF. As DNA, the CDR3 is TGCAGCGCAACAGGGGGTAGCACAGATACGCAGTATTTT.

CDR3 DNA sequence: TGCGCCAGCAGCTTCGTGGCGGGAGTCCACGAGCAGTACTTC. Its translation is CASSFVAGVHEQYF. This chain links TRBV5-1 with TRBJ2-7, with 7 bases that match TRBD2. Germline V CDR1 and CDR2: SGHRS, YFSETQ. J was trimmed by 5 bases and V by 2 bases; bases with no gene match: 7. The CDR3 extends over 14 amino acids.

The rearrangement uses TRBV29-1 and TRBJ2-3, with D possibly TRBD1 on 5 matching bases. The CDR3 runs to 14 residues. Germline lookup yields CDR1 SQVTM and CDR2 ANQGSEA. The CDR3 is CSSRVGRNTDTQYF. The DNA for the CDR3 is TGCAGTTCACGGGTGGGGCGAAACACAGATACGCAGTATTTT.

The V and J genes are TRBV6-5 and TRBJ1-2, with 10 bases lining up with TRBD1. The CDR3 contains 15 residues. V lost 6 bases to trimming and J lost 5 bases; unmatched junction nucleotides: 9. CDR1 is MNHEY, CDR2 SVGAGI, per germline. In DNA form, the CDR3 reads TGTGCCAGCAGAGGTGGACAGGGGGGCATTTATGGCTACACCTTC. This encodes CASRGGQGGIYGYTF.

This CDR3 reads CASSSRDGAYEQYF. The CDR3 nucleotides read TGTGCCAGCAGCTCCCGGGACGGAGCCTACGAGCAGTACTTC. V gene TRBV7-6 combines with J gene TRBJ2-7, with D perhaps given as TRBD1 or TRBD2 (5 bases each). CDR1 is SGHVS, CDR2 FNYEAQ, per germline. CDR3 length equals 14 residues. Between the trimmed V and J ends, which lost 4 bases and 2 bases, there was a span of 12 bases. The full variable domain, with the rest looked up from reference TRBV7-6 and TRBJ2-7, is GAGVSQSPRYKVTKRGQDVALRCDPISGHVSLYWYRQALGQGPEFLTYFNYEAQQDKSGLPNDRFSAERPEGSISTLTIQRTEQRDSAMYRCASSSRDGAYEQYFGPGTRLTVT.

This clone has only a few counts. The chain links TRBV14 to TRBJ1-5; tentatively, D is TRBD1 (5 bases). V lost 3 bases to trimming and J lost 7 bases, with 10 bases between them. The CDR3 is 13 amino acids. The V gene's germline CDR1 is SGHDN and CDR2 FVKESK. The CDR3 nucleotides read TGTGCCAGCAGCCAGGCCGGGGGACAGCCCCAGCATTTT. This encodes CASSQAGGQPQHF.

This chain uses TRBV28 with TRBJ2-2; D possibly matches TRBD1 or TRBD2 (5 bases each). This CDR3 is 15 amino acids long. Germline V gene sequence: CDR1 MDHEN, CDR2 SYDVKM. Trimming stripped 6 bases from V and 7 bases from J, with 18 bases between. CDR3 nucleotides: TGTGCCAGCAGGACCAGCGGCAGGGTCAACGGGGAGCTGTTTTTT. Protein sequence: CASRTSGRVNGELFF.

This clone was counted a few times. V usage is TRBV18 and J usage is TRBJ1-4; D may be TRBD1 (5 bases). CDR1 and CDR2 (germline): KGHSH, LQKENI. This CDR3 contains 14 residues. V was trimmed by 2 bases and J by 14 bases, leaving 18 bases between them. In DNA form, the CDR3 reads TGTGCCAGCTCACCAATGACGACAGTAGTCCCCCTGTTTTTT. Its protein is CASSPMTTVVPLFF.

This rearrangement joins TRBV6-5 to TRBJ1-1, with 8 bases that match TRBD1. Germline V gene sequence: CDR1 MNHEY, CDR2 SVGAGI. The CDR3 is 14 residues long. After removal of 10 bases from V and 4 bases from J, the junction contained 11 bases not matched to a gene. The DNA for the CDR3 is TGTGCCACCCACAGGGGGTTGAAGGGCACTGAAGCTTTCTTT. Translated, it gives CATHRGLKGTEAFF.

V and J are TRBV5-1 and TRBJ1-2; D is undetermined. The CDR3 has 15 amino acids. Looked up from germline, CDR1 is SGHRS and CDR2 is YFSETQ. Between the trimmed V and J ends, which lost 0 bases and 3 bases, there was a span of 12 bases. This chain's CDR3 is CASSLGRYEDYGYTF. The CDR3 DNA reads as TGCGCCAGCAGCTTGGGTAGGTACGAGGACTATGGCTACACCTTC.